Each of the 30 T cell receptor beta chains below was sequenced from the same sample in a study of blood T cell repertoires in COVID-19. TCRdb's copy holds only in-frame clones and misses some; the assay was immunoSEQ multiplex PCR. The sample lists 200,000 to 250,000 clones; 82% were seen once. The source material was PBMCs or T cells enriched from blood (not recorded which). The origin of the receptors is a woman aged 55-69 years who had recovered from COVID-19.

This chain connects TRBV28 to TRBJ2-7; weak D call: TRBD1 (5 bases). The CDR3 extends over 12 amino acids. V dropped 4 bases and J dropped 3 bases, with 7 bases sitting between them. CDR1 is MDHEN, CDR2 SYDVKM, per germline. The CDR3 loop reads CASSSTVYEQYF. CDR3 in DNA: TGTGCCAGCAGTTCGACAGTCTACGAGCAGTACTTC.

V is TRBV27 and J is TRBJ1-2; D ambiguous. The CDR3 covers 12 residues. V was cut by 4 bases and J by 4 bases, with 7 bases left in between. Germline V CDR1 and CDR2: MNHEY, SMNVEV (reference sequence). CDR3 in amino acids: CASSSSGYGYTF. In nucleotides, the CDR3 is TGTGCCAGCAGTTCCTCCGGCTATGGCTACACCTTC.

The rearrangement links TRBV12-5 to TRBJ2-1; D ambiguous. Looked up from germline, CDR1 is LGHNT and CDR2 is FRNRAP. The CDR3 loop spans 13 amino acids. V lost 0 bases to trimming and J lost 4 bases, with 4 bases between them. The CDR3 sequence is CASGLVLYNEQFF. The CDR3 DNA sequence: TGTGCTAGTGGTTTGGTACTTTACAATGAGCAGTTCTTC.

V and J are TRBV11-2 and TRBJ2-1, with 9 bases fitting TRBD1. This CDR3 contains 17 residues. After removal of 5 bases from V and 7 bases from J, the junction contained 15 bases not matched to a gene. Germline CDR1 SGHAT, CDR2 FQNNGV. CDR3 sequence: CASSLYTGTGKENEQFF. The DNA for the CDR3 is TGTGCCAGCAGCCTTTACACGGGGACAGGGAAGGAGAATGAGCAGTTCTTC.

V is TRBV9 and J is TRBJ2-1, with 10 bases aligning to TRBD1. The CDR3 sequence is 15 residues long. In germline, CDR1 is SGDLS, CDR2 YYNGEE. Trimming removed 4 bases from V and 3 bases from J; junction bases left unmatched: 4. The CDR3 DNA follows: TGTGCCAGCAGCCCGCGGACAGGGGGCTACAATGAGCAGTTCTTC. Protein product: CASSPRTGGYNEQFF. The full variable domain, rest sourced from reference TRBV9 and TRBJ2-1, is DSGVTQTPKHLITATGQRVTLRCSPRSGDLSVYWYQQSLDQGLQFLIQYYNGEERAKGNILERFSAQQFPDLHSELNLSSLELGDSALYFCASSPRTGGYNEQFFGPGTRLTVL.

The chain joins TRBV7-2 to TRBJ1-5, with 7 bases matching TRBD1. CDR3 length: 15 amino acids. Germline lookup yields CDR1 SGHTA and CDR2 FQGNSA. V lost 5 bases, J lost 2 bases, and 6 bases stayed unmatched. CDR3 in amino acids: CASSLGTAGNQPQHF. The CDR3 DNA follows: TGTGCCAGCAGCCTCGGGACAGCGGGCAATCAGCCCCAGCATTTT.

The CDR3 spells CASSPSDRGGYTF. DNA for the CDR3: TGTGCCAGCAGTCCGTCGGACAGAGGAGGCTACACCTTC. The chain uses TRBV27 and TRBJ1-2, with D tentatively TRBD1 (6 bases). The CDR3 loop spans 13 amino acids. V lost 5 bases and J lost 8, with 15 bases in between. The germline V gene has CDR1 MNHEY and CDR2 SMNVEV (reference sequence).

J is TRBJ1-2 and V is TRBV11-2, with D possibly TRBD1 on 5 matching bases. The CDR3 covers 14 residues. Trimming took off 7 bases at V and 4 bases at J, with 16 bases between the two ends. From germline, CDR1 is SGHAT and CDR2 FQNNGV. The CDR3 spells CASTSGLEFYGYTF. CDR3 DNA sequence: TGTGCCAGCACCTCAGGGCTAGAGTTCTATGGCTACACCTTC.

There are many counts of this clone. The J gene is TRBJ2-7, the V gene TRBV11-2, with TRBD2 identical over 7 bases. CDR1 and CDR2 from the germline V gene are SGHAT and FQNNGV. J gave up 7 bases and V 0 bases, and 6 bases lay outside the gene matches. The CDR3 extends over 14 amino acids. CDR3 coding DNA: TGTGCCAGCAGCTTAGAGAGTGGAGCGGGGGAGCAGTACTTC. Translation: CASSLESGAGEQYF.

This sequence joins TRBV6-2 or TRBV6-3 and TRBJ1-1; D is possibly TRBD1 (6 bases). Germline CDR1 MNHEY, CDR2 SVGEGT. The CDR3 has 13 amino acids. Trimming cost V 5 bases and J 5 bases, with 12 bases left between them. DNA for the CDR3: TGTGCCAGCAGTAAGGACAGAAGGACTGAAGCTTTCTTT. Residues: CASSKDRRTEAFF.

The chain recombines TRBV3-1 (or the pseudogene TRBV3-2) with TRBJ2-7, with 9 bases fitting TRBD2. Germline lookup yields CDR1 LGHDT and CDR2 YNNKEL (reference sequence). J was trimmed by 6 bases and V by 4 bases; bases with no gene match: 4. This CDR3 comprises 13 residues. CDR3 residues: CASSLSGRGEQYF. CDR3 nucleotide sequence: TGTGCCAGCAGCCTTAGCGGGAGAGGCGAGCAGTACTTC.

V and J are TRBV18 and TRBJ2-3; 10 nucleotides match TRBD2. The CDR3 loop spans 17 amino acids. The germline V gene has CDR1 KGHSH and CDR2 LQKENI. J gave up 0 bases and V 1 base, and 4 bases lay outside the gene matches. The CDR3 spells CASSPLFSGGSTDTQYF. As DNA, the CDR3 is TGTGCCAGCTCACCACTCTTTAGCGGGGGGAGCACAGATACGCAGTATTTT.

This chain joins TRBV5-6 and TRBJ1-3, with TRBD1 matching 7 bases. V trimming: 4 bases; J trimming: 3 bases; junction bases outside the gene matches: 7. Germline CDR1 SGHDT, CDR2 YYEEEE. The CDR3 sequence is 15 residues long. CDR3 region: CASSPTGLFGNTIYF. The CDR3 DNA follows: TGTGCCAGCAGCCCGACAGGGTTGTTTGGAAACACCATATATTTT.

The chain joins TRBV4-3 to TRBJ2-1, with 9 bases identical to TRBD2. Germline V gene sequence: CDR1 LGHNA, CDR2 YSLEER. The CDR3 runs 16 residues. Losses at the gene ends were 8 bases for V and 2 bases for J; bases not matched to a gene: 10. The CDR3: CASPSGGSLPYNEQFF. The CDR3 bases are TGCGCCAGCCCCAGCGGGGGGTCCCTTCCCTACAATGAGCAGTTCTTC.

The CDR3 is CASSTDRLAYEQYF. CDR3 DNA: TGTGCCAGCAGCACGGACAGGCTGGCCTACGAGCAGTACTTC. V and J are TRBV2 and TRBJ2-7, with 7 positions matching TRBD1. J was trimmed by 2 bases and V by 6 bases; bases with no gene match: 7. The germline V gene encodes CDR1 SNHLY and CDR2 FYNNEI. The CDR3 spans 14 residues.

The chain joins TRBV11-1 to TRBJ2-7; 10 bases fit TRBD2. Germline CDR1 is SGHAT and CDR2 is FQDESV (reference sequence). Trimming took 4 bases from V and 1 from J; bases not matched to a gene: 4. CDR3 length: 15 amino acids. The CDR3 here is CASSYSAGGSYEQYF. The CDR3 nucleotides read TGTGCCAGCAGCTATTCAGCGGGGGGGTCCTACGAGCAGTACTTC.

The V gene is TRBV10-3, the J gene TRBJ2-5; D may be TRBD1 (6 bases). With 4 bases removed from V and 2 bases from J, the gap between germline ends came to 11 bases. There are 14 residues in the CDR3. Germline V gene lookup returns CDR1 ENHRY and CDR2 SYGVKD. CDR3 sequence (DNA): TGTGCCATCAGTGGACGGGACACACAAGAGACCCAGTACTTC. Its protein product is CAISGRDTQETQYF.

In DNA form, the CDR3 reads TGTGCCAGCAGTCGACAGGGGCTTGAAGCTTTCTTT. This translates into CASSRQGLEAFF. V is TRBV12-3 or TRBV12-4 and J is TRBJ1-1; TRBD1 matches 8 bases. The CDR3 is 12 amino acids. V was clipped by 5 bases and J by 7 bases; unmatched bases: 3.

CDR3: CASSLQGASFTEAFF. The DNA for the CDR3 is TGTGCCAGCAGCTTGCAGGGGGCGTCTTTCACTGAAGCTTTCTTT. This chain uses TRBV5-4 with TRBJ1-1; 8 bases align to TRBD1. This CDR3 region has 15 residues. Per the germline V gene, CDR1 is SGHNT and CDR2 is YYREEE (reference sequence). The V gene end was trimmed by 1 base and the J gene end by 4 bases; junction bases not matched to a gene: 6. Full variable domain (outside the CDR3, taken from reference TRBV5-4 and TRBJ1-1): ETGVTQSPTHLIKTRGQQVTLRCSSQSGHNTVSWYQQALGQGPQFIFQYYREEENGRGNFPPRFSGLQFPNYSSELNVNALELDDSALYLCASSLQGASFTEAFFGQGTRLTVV.

This chain joins TRBV27 and TRBJ1-5; D possibly corresponds to TRBD1 (5 bases). This CDR3 is built from 14 residues. Deletions cut 4 bases from V and 7 bases from J, with 14 bases between. Germline V lookup: CDR1 MNHEY, CDR2 SMNVEV (reference sequence). This chain's CDR3 is CASSYGGGGQPQHF. The CDR3 DNA is TGTGCCAGCAGTTATGGGGGGGGAGGCCAGCCCCAGCATTTT.

This clone was detected a few times. The chain employs TRBV18 and TRBJ2-7, with D perhaps TRBD1 (5 bases). Per the germline V gene, CDR1 is KGHSH and CDR2 is LQKENI. The length of the CDR3 is 13 residues. V was shortened by 3 bases and J by 5 bases, with 11 bases between the two germline ends. This CDR3 reads CASSPRTTHEQYF. DNA of the CDR3: TGTGCCAGCTCACCCCGGACAACCCACGAGCAGTACTTC.

Only a few counts were recorded for this clone. The same CDR3 can be traced to other DNA sequences in this sample. The chain carries TRBV11-2 and TRBJ2-2; no clear D gene. V shed 0 bases and J shed 2 bases, with 7 bases lying between them. The CDR3 contains 15 residues. Germline V CDR1 and CDR2: SGHAT, FQNNGV. The CDR3 coding sequence is TGTGCCAGCAGCTTAGATCCAGTCAACACCGGGGAGCTGTTTTTT. Amino acid sequence: CASSLDPVNTGELFF.

This rearrangement joins TRBV7-9 to TRBJ2-3; TRBD2 might be the D (6 bases). V shed 3 bases and J shed 0 bases, with 10 bases lying between them. CDR3 length equals 15 residues. CDR1 and CDR2 from the germline V gene are SEHNR and FQNEAQ (reference sequence). Here the CDR3 reads CASSFPGTSTDTQYF. The CDR3 nucleotides are TGTGCCAGCAGCTTCCCCGGGACTAGCACAGATACGCAGTATTTT.

The CDR3 reads CASSYWHLTEAFF. CDR3 nucleotide sequence: TGTGCCAGCAGTTACTGGCACCTCACTGAAGCTTTCTTT. The V call is TRBV6-2 or TRBV6-3, the J call TRBJ1-1; D uncertain. The germline V gene has CDR1 MNHEY and CDR2 SVGEGT. This CDR3 is built from 13 residues. V lost 1 base and J 4 bases, leaving 7 bases between the germline ends.

This rearrangement joins TRBV28 to TRBJ1-2; D is possibly TRBD1 (5 bases). The CDR3 covers 15 residues. CDR1 and CDR2 from the germline V gene are MDHEN and SYDVKM. V gave up 6 bases and J gave up 3 bases, with 17 bases separating them. This chain's CDR3 is CASSDAGLYHYGYTF. The CDR3, as DNA: TGTGCCAGCAGCGACGCAGGGCTTTACCACTATGGCTACACCTTC.

The rearrangement joins TRBV2 to TRBJ2-1; the D gene is possibly TRBD2 (6 bases). Between the trimmed V and J ends, which lost 6 bases and 7 bases, there was a span of 25 bases. The CDR3 runs 17 residues. Germline loops: CDR1 SNHLY, CDR2 FYNNEI. Written as DNA, the CDR3 is TGTGCCAGCAGGGAGGTGGGGCGAATGTGGGAGGAGAATGAGCAGTTCTTC. Translation: CASREVGRMWEENEQFF.

The J gene is TRBJ1-2, the V gene TRBV19; D remains ambiguous. Germline V CDR1 and CDR2: LNHDA, SQIVND (reference sequence). The CDR3 is 11 residues long. V lost 3 bases to trimming and J lost 8 bases, with 7 bases between them. CDR3 DNA sequence: TGTGCCAGTAGTATCCGGGAGGGCTACACCTTC. This codes for CASSIREGYTF.

This clone was detected only once. The chain couples TRBV5-1 to TRBJ1-1; perhaps TRBD1 as D (6 bases). This CDR3 has 13 residues. CDR1 is SGHRS and CDR2 is YFSETQ in the germline V gene. Trimming cost V 5 bases and J 1 base, with 9 bases left between them. CDR3 bases: TGCGCCAGCAGGGCAGGGGCGAACACTGAAGCTTTCTTT. It specifies CASRAGANTEAFF.

This rearrangement joins TRBV27 to TRBJ2-3; TRBD1 matches at 7 bases. With 8 bases clipped from V and 2 bases from J, the junction kept 13 bases outside the gene matches. In germline, CDR1 is MNHEY, CDR2 SMNVEV (reference sequence). There are 16 residues in the CDR3. The CDR3 region has the DNA TGTGCCAGCGGTCTCTATTCGACAGGGTACACAGATACGCAGTATTTT. Translating it yields CASGLYSTGYTDTQYF.

This clone has a handful of counts. The CDR3 is CASSTSGSGNTIYF. CDR3 nucleotide sequence: TGTGCCAGCAGCACCTCAGGCTCTGGAAACACCATATATTTT. The rearrangement links TRBV7-8 to TRBJ1-3; D is undetermined. Germline-derived CDR1 and CDR2 are SGHVS and FQNEAQ. This CDR3 has 14 residues. Trimming removed 5 bases at V and 0 bases at J, with 8 bases between. Variable domain in full (rest from reference TRBV7-8 and TRBJ1-3): GAGVSQSPRYKVAKRGQDVALRCDPISGHVSLFWYQQALGQGPEFLTYFQNEAQLDKSGLPSDRFFAERPEGSVSTLKIQRTQQEDSAVYLCASSTSGSGNTIYFGEGSWLTVV.